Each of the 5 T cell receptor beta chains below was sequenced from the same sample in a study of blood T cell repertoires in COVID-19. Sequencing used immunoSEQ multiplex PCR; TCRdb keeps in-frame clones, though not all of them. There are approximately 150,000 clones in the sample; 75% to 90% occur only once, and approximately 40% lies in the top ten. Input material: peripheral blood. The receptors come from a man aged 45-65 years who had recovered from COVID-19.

CDR3 DNA: TGTGCCACCAGCAGAGAAGGGGTGCCGAACACTGAAGCTTTCTTT. It is translated as CATSREGVPNTEAFF. The V call is TRBV15, the J call TRBJ1-1; perhaps TRBD1 as D (5 bases). The germline gives CDR1 LNHNV, CDR2 YYDKDF (reference sequence). Between the trimmed V and J ends, which lost 0 bases and 1 base, there was a span of 9 bases. There are 15 residues in the CDR3.

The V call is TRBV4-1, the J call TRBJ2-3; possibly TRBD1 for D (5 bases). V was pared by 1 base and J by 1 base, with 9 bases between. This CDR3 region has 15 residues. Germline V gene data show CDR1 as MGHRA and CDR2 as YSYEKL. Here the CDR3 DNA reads TGCGCCAGCAGCCAAGTTACGACAGGCACAGATACGCAGTATTTT. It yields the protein CASSQVTTGTDTQYF.

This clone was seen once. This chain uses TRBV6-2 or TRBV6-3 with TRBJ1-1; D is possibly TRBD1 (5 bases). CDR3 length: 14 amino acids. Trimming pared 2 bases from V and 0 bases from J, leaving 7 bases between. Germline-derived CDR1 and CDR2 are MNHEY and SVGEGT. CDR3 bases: TGTGCCAGCAGTTACGACAGAATGAACACTGAAGCTTTCTTT. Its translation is CASSYDRMNTEAFF.

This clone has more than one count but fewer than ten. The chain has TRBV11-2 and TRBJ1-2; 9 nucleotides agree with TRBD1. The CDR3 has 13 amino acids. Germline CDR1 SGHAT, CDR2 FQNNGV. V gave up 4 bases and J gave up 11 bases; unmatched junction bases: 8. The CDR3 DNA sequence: TGTGCCAGCAGCTCCGGGACAGGGAGTTGGTACACCTTC. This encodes CASSSGTGSWYTF.

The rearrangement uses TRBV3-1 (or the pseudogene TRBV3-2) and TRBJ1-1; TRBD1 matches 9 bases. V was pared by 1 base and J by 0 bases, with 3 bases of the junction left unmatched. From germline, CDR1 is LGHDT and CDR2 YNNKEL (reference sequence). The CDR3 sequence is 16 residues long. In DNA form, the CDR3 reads TGTGCCAGCAGCCAAGGTGGACAGGGGATGAACACTGAAGCTTTCTTT. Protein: CASSQGGQGMNTEAFF.